This T cell receptor beta chain is from a study of blood T cell repertoires in COVID-19 (dated by TCRdb to 2020 to 2021). Notes on the research overall: Samples covering the acute and convalescent phases of COVID-19 were provided by collaborators in the United States, Italy and Spain. A freely available public database, intended as a resource for researchers studying the immune response to SARS-CoV-2, is where the repertoires were released. Subjects who had been exposed to COVID-19, were actively infected with it, or had recovered from it provided the deeply sampled blood TCRbeta repertoires that made up the dataset. The sample metadata nearly always contained a de-identified subject ID, COVID-19 status, age in years and sex. Where available, HLA class I and class II types were obtained from metadata supplied by the sample provider rather than from assay-based typing. The material from the prospective study consisted of cDNA or gDNA derived from T cells, B-cell-depleted T cells, or PBMCs. Samples came from the ongoing ImmuneRACE study (first 160 participants) plus 1,254 subjects from 6 global collaborators.

The CDR3 covers 15 residues, taking in both the cysteine and the phenylalanine. Only the CDR3 part of the read is kept: 45 bases, read in frame from the first base. The germline V gene supplies CDR1 SGHRS and CDR2 YFSETQ. Unmatched junction bases come to 8, with V trimmed by 4 bases and J by 7 bases. On this clone: The target of this receptor is not known. No base quality information exists; no much larger clone differs at one position.

TCRbeta CDR3 regions were amplified from genomic DNA using the immunoSEQ Assay, a bias-controlled multiplex PCR. The paper's processing steps were these. The number of nucleated cells in each sample was estimated from the amplification of reference gene primers within the assay. To quantify the absolute abundance of each unique TCRbeta CDR3 rearrangement, sequence reads were collapsed and filtered. For each sample, productive Simpson clonality was calculated as the square root of Simpson's diversity index over productive rearrangements. Imported from immuneACCESS, the table was reduced by TCRdb to in-frame sequences with V and J called. These copies leave out some clones; in studies compared against another copy, an unresolved V gene accounts for under half, and the cause of the remainder is not known. The V and J calls and clone size were taken over from that table, and D and trimming were inferred from the DNA. In this sample the table shows approximately 100,000 clones, around nine tenths of which occur a single time. The ten largest clones add up to roughly 4.3% of the sample.

Whole blood was collected in K2EDTA tubes by collaborating institutions according to the institutions' own protocols. For TCRbeta analysis, collaborators shipped samples as frozen whole blood, isolated PBMCs, or DNA extracted from either of those sample types. Overall study results and their limits: The quantity of clinical and demographic metadata differed by source and by participant and was supplied without curation.

The clonotype originates from a man in his 70s with acute or convalescent COVID-19. The chain employs TRBV5-1 and TRBJ1-6; 7 central nucleotides agree with TRBD1. The sequenced material came from peripheral blood. The DNA is as follows: TGCGCCAGCAGCGGGGGGACAGCTTCAAATTCACCCCTCCACTTT. Its product reads: CASSGGTASNSPLHF.